The entry below describes one TCR beta chain. The CDR3 sequence is 15 residues long. Losses at the gene ends were 4 bases for V and 4 bases for J; bases not matched to a gene: 3. CDR1 and CDR2 from the germline V gene are LGHDT and YNNKEL (reference sequence). This record comes from a study of blood T cell repertoires in COVID-19. Whole-study context: COVID-19 samples from acute and convalescent phases originated in the United States, Italy and Spain. PBMCs, B-cell-depleted T cells, or T cells provided the cDNA or gDNA that made up the material.

In the study's own analysis: Nucleated cell number was recorded as an estimate derived from reference gene primer amplification. The table came from immunoSEQ multiplex PCR; TCRdb's copy has only in-frame clones and leaves some out. V and J calls plus clone size are reproduced from that table; the DNA served to infer D and trimming. The repertoire holds around 250,000 clones, with 84% as singletons. The chain joins TRBV3-1 (or the pseudogene TRBV3-2) to TRBJ1-4, with 10 nucleotides matching TRBD1. This TCR derives from a human donor in a cohort sampled during active COVID-19. The source material was peripheral blood. The CDR3 here is CASSLRTGGNEKLFF. For the CDR3, the DNA is TGTGCCAGCAGCCTCCGGACAGGGGGTAATGAAAAACTGTTTTTT.